This T cell receptor beta chain is from a study of technical replicates of blood from a handful of donors. Using immunoSEQ multiplex PCR, the repertoire was profiled, and TCRdb retains in-frame clones only, with some absent. The sample includes 80,000 to 95,000 clones, just under 95% seen only once; the top ten take 0.2% to 0.3%. This clonotype was obtained from a human donor in good health. Sequenced input: T cells isolated from PBMCs.

The CDR3 protein is CASSQGFLRERTDTQYF. The DNA for the CDR3 is TGTGCCAGCAGCCAAGGGTTCTTGCGGGAGCGAACAGATACGCAGTATTTT. This chain connects TRBV14 to TRBJ2-3, with 7 bases matching TRBD2. The CDR3 consists of 17 residues. In germline, CDR1 is SGHDN, CDR2 FVKESK. Germline trimming cut 1 base from V and 3 bases from J; bases unmatched to any gene: 10.